The 28 T cell receptor beta chains below come from one sample, sequenced in a study of OX40 agonist ivuxolimab in advanced cancers. The library was prepared using the immunoSEQ multiplex PCR assay. TCRdb mirrors the immuneACCESS table, restricted to in-frame sequences. Some clones are absent from its copies; in checked studies, under half trace to an unresolved V gene, and the reason for the others is unknown. Recorded for this sample are around 74,000 clones; roughly 88% of them occurred a single time. In total, the top ten clones hold around 5.5% of the sample. Sequencing used CD4+ or CD8+ T cells sorted from blood, obtained in a trial of the OX40 agonist ivuxolimab. Source of these receptors: an adult with an advanced solid tumor such as melanoma, head and neck, liver or kidney cancer.

This rearrangement joins TRBV7-9 to TRBJ1-3; D gene ambiguous. Trimming removed 8 bases at V and 0 bases at J, with 8 bases between. The V gene's germline CDR1 is SEHNR and CDR2 FQNEAQ (reference sequence). This CDR3 comprises 13 residues. For the CDR3, the DNA is TGTGCCAGCGAGGACTTCTCTGGAAACACCATATATTTT. Its protein is CASEDFSGNTIYF.

The V gene is TRBV4-2, the J gene TRBJ2-7; 12 nucleotides line up with TRBD2. The CDR3 is 16 residues long. V lost 0 bases and J lost 4; bases outside the gene matches: 4. Germline CDR1 is LGHNA and CDR2 is YNFKEQ. CDR3 DNA: TGTGCCAGCAGCCAAGACCCCCTAGCGGGGGGGTACGAGCAGTACTTC. Translating it yields CASSQDPLAGGYEQYF.

The chain has TRBV18 and TRBJ2-5, with D maybe TRBD2 (6 bases). The closer fit of TRBJ2-7 to the DNA end suggests the J call may be wrong. The CDR3 runs to 18 residues. Per germline, CDR1 KGHSH and CDR2 LQKENI. The CDR3 coding sequence is TGTGCCAGCTCACCGAAGGGGATCGGGACCGGGACTTCCTACGAGCAGTACTTC. It yields the protein CASSPKGIGTGTSYEQYF.

V and J are TRBV29-1 and TRBJ1-2, with D unclear. V gave up 7 bases and J gave up 7 bases, with 16 bases separating them. This CDR3 has 12 residues. Germline CDR1 is SQVTM and CDR2 is ANQGSEA. Here the CDR3 DNA reads TGCAGCGCCTATTACCCTTGGGGTGGCTACACCTTC. Protein sequence: CSAYYPWGGYTF.

This rearrangement joins TRBV5-1 to TRBJ2-5; 9 bases map to TRBD1. The CDR3 runs to 17 residues. Trimming at V came to 4 bases and at J to 4 bases, leaving 14 bases not matched to a gene. Germline assignment: CDR1 SGHRS and CDR2 YFSETQ. As DNA, the CDR3 is TGCGCCAGCAGCCCCCGTCCCGGGACAGGGATCCGAGAGACCCAGTACTTC. This sequence encodes CASSPRPGTGIRETQYF.

V usage is TRBV9 and J usage is TRBJ2-2; D perhaps matches TRBD2 (5 bases). V lost 0 bases, J lost 4 bases, and 10 bases lay in between. Germline-derived CDR1 and CDR2 are SGDLS and YYNGEE. The CDR3 spans 15 residues. The CDR3 region has the DNA TGTGCCAGCAGCGTAGGAGGGCGGGTCACCGGGGAGCTGTTTTTT. Encoded protein: CASSVGGRVTGELFF.

The chain employs TRBV5-8 and TRBJ1-5; no definite D call. Trimming took 4 bases from V and 9 from J, leaving 17 bases between them. The germline gives CDR1 SGHTS, CDR2 YDEGEE. The CDR3 extends over 14 amino acids. CDR3 amino acids: CASSPNSFLAPQHF. CDR3 DNA: TGTGCCAGCAGCCCCAACAGTTTCCTTGCGCCCCAGCATTTT.

V gene TRBV7-9 combines with J gene TRBJ1-4; maybe TRBD1 (6 bases). The CDR3 totals 14 residues. Germline CDR1 and CDR2: SEHNR and FQNEAQ (reference sequence). Trimming left V 4 bases short and J 6 bases short, with 12 bases between. This CDR3 is CASSSYREDEKLFF. The CDR3, as DNA: TGTGCCAGCAGCTCCTACAGGGAGGATGAAAAACTGTTTTTT.

V is TRBV6-6 and J is TRBJ2-1; 8 nucleotides align to TRBD2. Germline assignment: CDR1 MNHNY and CDR2 SVGAGI (reference sequence). The CDR3 extends over 15 amino acids. The ends lost 6 bases at V and 0 bases at J; junction bases unmatched: 4. The CDR3 sequence is CASREAGGSYNEQFF. CDR3 bases: TGTGCCAGCAGAGAGGCGGGGGGCTCCTACAATGAGCAGTTCTTC.

This clone occurred a few times. The gene calls are TRBV7-9 and TRBJ1-2; D unclear. Between the trimmed V and J ends, which lost 2 bases and 8 bases, there was a span of 9 bases. Germline CDR1 is SEHNR and CDR2 is FQNEAQ (reference sequence). The CDR3 is 12 amino acids. This CDR3 is CASSLPLGGYTF. The CDR3 nucleotides are TGTGCCAGCAGCTTACCACTGGGCGGCTACACCTTC.

The CDR3 here is CASFRGGGALHF. Written as DNA, the CDR3 is TGTGCCAGCTTCAGAGGCGGGGGGGCCCTCCACTTT. The chain recombines TRBV6-5 with TRBJ1-6, with D possibly TRBD1 on 5 matching bases. Germline-derived CDR1 and CDR2 are MNHEY and SVGAGI. Trimming pared 8 bases from V and 14 bases from J, leaving 16 bases between. The CDR3 is made up of 12 amino acids.

This rearrangement joins TRBV4-2 to TRBJ2-6; unclear D gene. Trimming left V 1 base short and J 0 bases short, with 10 bases between. The germline gives CDR1 LGHNA, CDR2 YNFKEQ. The CDR3 loop spans 17 amino acids. CDR3 in amino acids: CASSQGPPISGANVLTF. CDR3 DNA sequence: TGTGCCAGCAGCCAAGGACCACCAATCTCTGGGGCCAACGTCCTGACTTTC.

The chain couples TRBV6-4 to TRBJ2-3; 7 bases are a match to TRBD1. Trimming removed 3 bases from V and 6 bases from J; junction bases left unmatched: 9. Germline values: CDR1 MRHNA, CDR2 SNTAGT. The CDR3 totals 15 residues. The CDR3 loop is CASSEAGGEADTQYF. The CDR3 bases are TGTGCCAGCAGTGAAGCAGGGGGAGAGGCGGATACGCAGTATTTT.

This chain uses TRBV27 with TRBJ2-2; TRBD2 aligns across 12 bases. The germline CDR1 and CDR2 sequences are MNHEY and SMNVEV (reference sequence). The CDR3 is 20 residues long. The ends lost 8 bases at V and 1 base at J; junction bases unmatched: 17. CDR3 in amino acids: CASAMLTSGRSIGNTGELFF. The CDR3 DNA is TGTGCCAGCGCCATGCTCACTAGCGGGAGGTCTATAGGGAACACCGGGGAGCTGTTTTTT.

V is TRBV9 and J is TRBJ1-4, with a tentative D call TRBD1 (5 bases). Trimming pared 3 bases from V and 7 bases from J, leaving 22 bases between. This CDR3 is 17 amino acids long. Germline assignment: CDR1 SGDLS and CDR2 YYNGEE. The CDR3 reads CASSGPKVGDTTEKLFF. The DNA of the CDR3 is TGTGCCAGCAGCGGGCCAAAGGTAGGGGATACGACTGAAAAACTGTTTTTT.

The V call is TRBV19, the J call TRBJ2-3; 7 bases fit TRBD2. There are 17 residues in the CDR3. Germline CDR1 LNHDA, CDR2 SQIVND (reference sequence). The V gene end was trimmed by 7 bases and the J gene end by 4 bases; junction bases not matched to a gene: 17. Here the CDR3 reads CASTPWASGLTADTQYF. CDR3 coding DNA: TGTGCCAGTACCCCCTGGGCTAGCGGCCTGACCGCAGATACGCAGTATTTT.

The rearrangement joins TRBV10-2 to TRBJ1-5; D unclear. Germline V gene lookup returns CDR1 WSHSY and CDR2 SAAADI. The CDR3 is 18 residues long. Trimming shortened V by 3 bases and J by 3 bases, and 21 bases separated the two germline ends. The chain's CDR3 is CASSDPRGIRGLNQPQHF. The CDR3 region has the DNA TGCGCCAGCAGTGACCCCCGAGGGATACGGGGTCTCAATCAGCCCCAGCATTTT.

This chain uses TRBV5-1 with TRBJ1-6; 8 nucleotides match TRBD1. The germline V gene has CDR1 SGHRS and CDR2 YFSETQ. The ends lost 4 bases at V and 0 bases at J; junction bases unmatched: 9. This CDR3 region has 18 residues. The DNA for the CDR3 is TGCGCCAGCAGCCAGTCCGGGACAGGCAGCTCCTATAATTCACCCCTCCACTTT. Translating gives CASSQSGTGSSYNSPLHF.

The chain employs TRBV30 and TRBJ1-2; tentatively, D is TRBD1 (5 bases). Germline V gives CDR1 GTSNPN, CDR2 SVGIG (reference sequence). The CDR3 has 15 residues. The V and J ends lost 5 bases and 8 bases respectively, with 24 bases between them. CDR3 nucleotide sequence: TGTGCCTGGGCGAACCAGGGTGGGCGGTATAACGGCTACACCTTC. This codes for CAWANQGGRYNGYTF.

The chain links TRBV28 to TRBJ2-7; D uncertain. The CDR3 is 11 residues long. V was pared by 10 bases and J by 3 bases, with 10 bases between. From germline, CDR1 is MDHEN and CDR2 SYDVKM. This CDR3 is CATELHYEQYF. The CDR3 region has the DNA TGTGCCACCGAACTCCACTACGAGCAGTACTTC.

This clone was counted only a few times. V gene TRBV10-1 combines with J gene TRBJ1-2; D is undetermined. CDR3 length equals 13 residues. CDR1 and CDR2 from the germline V gene are WNHNN and SYGVQD (reference sequence). Trimming removed 6 bases from V and 2 bases from J, with 10 bases in between. CDR3 DNA sequence: TGCGCCAGCAGCCCAACAGTGAACTATGGCTACACCTTC. Translating gives CASSPTVNYGYTF.

The chain links TRBV4-2 to TRBJ1-4; perhaps TRBD1 as D (6 bases). Germline loops: CDR1 LGHNA, CDR2 YNFKEQ. V gave up 5 bases and J gave up 7 bases, with 14 bases separating them. This CDR3 has 14 amino acids. CDR3 DNA sequence: TGTGCCAGCAGCTTCGGGGTAGGGGGTGAAAAACTGTTTTTT. Its translation is CASSFGVGGEKLFF.

The V call is TRBV16, the J call TRBJ2-5; the D gene is possibly TRBD1 (6 bases). The CDR3 spans 15 residues. Germline V gene sequence: CDR1 KGHSY, CDR2 FQNENV. Trimming removed 0 bases at V and 1 base at J, with 9 bases between. The CDR3 DNA reads TGTGCCAGCAGCCAATCCGGGACACCCCAAGAGACCCAGTACTTC. It codes for CASSQSGTPQETQYF.

The DNA of the CDR3 is TGTGCCAGCAGCACGGTGACTAGCGGGAGCGACTACAATGAGCAGTTCTTC. Amino acid sequence: CASSTVTSGSDYNEQFF. The rearrangement joins TRBV7-9 to TRBJ2-1, with TRBD2 identical over 12 bases. The CDR3 spans 17 residues. Unmatched junction bases numbered 8, after V lost 5 bases and J lost 3 bases. Germline CDR1 is SEHNR and CDR2 is FQNEAQ (reference sequence).

In its sample, this clone was seen once. The chain recombines TRBV5-6 with TRBJ2-7, with D possibly called TRBD1 or TRBD2 (5 bases each). Germline lookup yields CDR1 SGHDT and CDR2 YYEEEE. Trimming left V 4 bases short and J 5 bases short, with 19 bases between. The CDR3 is made up of 15 amino acids. The CDR3 loop reads CASSLEAAWGHEQYF. The CDR3 nucleotides are TGTGCCAGCAGCCTTGAGGCAGCGTGGGGACACGAGCAGTACTTC.

This clone showed up just a few times. This chain joins TRBV7-9 and TRBJ1-5; 7 bases fit TRBD1. V dropped 5 bases and J dropped 7; count of bases not matched to a gene: 5. CDR3 length equals 13 residues. Germline V CDR1 and CDR2: SEHNR, FQNEAQ (reference sequence). This chain's CDR3 is CASSQTGNQPQHF. Written as DNA, the CDR3 is TGTGCCAGCAGCCAGACAGGGAACCAGCCCCAGCATTTT. Full variable domain (remainder filled in from reference TRBV7-9 and TRBJ1-5): DTGVSQNPRHKITKRGQNVTFRCDPISEHNRLYWYRQTLGQGPEFLTYFQNEAQLEKSRLLSDRFSAERPKGSFSTLEIQRTEQGDSAMYLCASSQTGNQPQHFGDGTRLSIL.

In its sample, this clone was seen a few times. J is TRBJ2-6 and V is TRBV23-1, with 7 bases lining up with TRBD1. TRBV23-1 is assigned to the ORF class and has an uncertain function. The V gene end was trimmed by 2 bases and the J gene end by 4 bases; junction bases not matched to a gene: 8. The CDR3 is 17 residues long. The CDR3 bases are TGCGCCAGCAGTCAACGAAAGGGGGCCTGGGGGGCCAACGTCCTGACTTTC. Its protein is CASSQRKGAWGANVLTF.

The rearrangement uses TRBV29-1 and TRBJ1-2, with D perhaps TRBD1 (6 bases). Germline CDR1 SQVTM, CDR2 ANQGSEA. CDR3 length: 10 residues. Trimming cost V 7 bases and J 8 bases, with 11 bases left between them. CDR3: CSAEGGGYTF. The CDR3 DNA sequence: TGCAGCGCCGAGGGGGGGGGCTACACCTTC. The full variable domain, completed using reference TRBV29-1 and TRBJ1-2, is SAVISQKPSRDICQRGTSLTIQCQVDSQVTMMFWYRQQPGQSLTLIATANQGSEATYESGFVIDKFPISRPNLTFSTLTVSNMSPEDSSIYLCSAEGGGYTFGSGTRLTVV.